The entry below describes one T cell receptor (beta chain). As yet, its antigen is unknown. Data came from immunoSEQ multiplex PCR; TCRdb stores just in-frame clones and leaves some out. The sample carries just under 100,000 clones, approximately 91% recorded once. This specimen belongs to a study of T cell responses to AZD1222 COVID-19 vaccine. About the study: Second-dose timings of about 4 or about 12 weeks were pooled. Study-level results: Unmutated variant regions are reportedly the target of nearly half of TCRs that are spike-specific. Vaccination with two AZD1222 doses was followed by a rise in Spike-specific TCR breadth and depth. Clonal diversity may have been underestimated, and the donors were mostly white British, with more females than males.

V lost 3 bases to trimming and J lost 6 bases, with 14 bases between them. The CDR3 runs to 14 residues. Germline-derived CDR1 and CDR2 are KGHSH and LQKENI. V gene TRBV18 combines with J gene TRBJ1-1, with a tentative D call TRBD1 (6 bases). The clonotype originates from an adult in good health. Specimen: peripheral blood, collected on day 0 of AZD1222 vaccination. The CDR3 DNA is TGTGCCAGCTCACCGGAGCCAGGGGTGGCTGAAGCTTTCTTT. Translating gives CASSPEPGVAEAFF.